This T cell receptor (beta chain) stems from a study of T cell responses to AZD1222 COVID-19 vaccine. Overall study findings and caveats: Mapped onto spike, vaccine-associated CD4 TCRs spanned it and were dominant at 160-218 and 743-854. Among AZD1222 vaccinees, only six were seropositive at baseline. A mostly white British donor set with more females was recruited, and clonal diversity was possibly underestimated. Two AZD1222 administrations were followed by greater Spike-specific TCR breadth and depth.

Regarding this clone: Its antigen is unknown. This sample also contains other DNA sequences that code for the same CDR3.

This CDR3 spans 16 amino acids. The germline V and J ends were trimmed by 0 bases and 0 bases, with 9 bases remaining between them. Germline V gene sequence: CDR1 LGHNA, CDR2 YNFKEQ. Data came from immunoSEQ multiplex PCR; TCRdb stores just in-frame clones and leaves some out. The table shows 95,000 to 110,000 clones, with about 90% occurring only once. This rearrangement joins TRBV4-2 to TRBJ2-1; D might be TRBD2 (6 bases). The sequence was collected from an adult who received the AZD1222 COVID-19 vaccine. Sequences were derived from peripheral blood, sampled 28 days after the second AZD1222 dose. Written as DNA, the CDR3 is TGTGCCAGCAGCCAAGATTTGGGGGGCTCCTACAATGAGCAGTTCTTC. Translation gives CASSQDLGGSYNEQFF.